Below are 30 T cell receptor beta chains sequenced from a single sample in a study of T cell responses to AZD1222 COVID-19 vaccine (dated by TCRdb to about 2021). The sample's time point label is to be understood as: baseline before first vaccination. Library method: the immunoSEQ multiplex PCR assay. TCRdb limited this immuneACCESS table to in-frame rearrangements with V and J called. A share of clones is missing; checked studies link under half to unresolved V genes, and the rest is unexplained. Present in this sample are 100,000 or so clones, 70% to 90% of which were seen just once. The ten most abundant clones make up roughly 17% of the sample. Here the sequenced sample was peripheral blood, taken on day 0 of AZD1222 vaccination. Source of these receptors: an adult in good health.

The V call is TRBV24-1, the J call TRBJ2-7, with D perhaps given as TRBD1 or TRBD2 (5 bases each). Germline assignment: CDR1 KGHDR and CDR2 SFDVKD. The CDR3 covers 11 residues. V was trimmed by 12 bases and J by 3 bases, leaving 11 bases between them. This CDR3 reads CAAGTDYEQYF. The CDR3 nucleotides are TGTGCCGCAGGGACGGACTACGAGCAGTACTTC.

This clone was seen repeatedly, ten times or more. CDR3 in amino acids: CASSAVGQGAYRHGYTF. CDR3 sequence (DNA): TGTGCCAGCAGCGCTGTGGGACAGGGGGCTTATCGGCATGGCTACACCTTC. This chain links TRBV5-4 with TRBJ1-2; 12 bases map to TRBD1. The ends lost 4 bases at V and 6 bases at J; junction bases unmatched: 13. CDR3 length equals 17 residues. Germline V gene data show CDR1 as SGHNT and CDR2 as YYREEE (reference sequence).

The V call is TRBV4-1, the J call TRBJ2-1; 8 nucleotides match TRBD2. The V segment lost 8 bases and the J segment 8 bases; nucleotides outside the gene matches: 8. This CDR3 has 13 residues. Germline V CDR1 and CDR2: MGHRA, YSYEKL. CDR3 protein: CASAGSGGDEQFF. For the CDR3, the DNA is TGCGCCAGCGCCGGGTCGGGGGGGGATGAGCAGTTCTTC.

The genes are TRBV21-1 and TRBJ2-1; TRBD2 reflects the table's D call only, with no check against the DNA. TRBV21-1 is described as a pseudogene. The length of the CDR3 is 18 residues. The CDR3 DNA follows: TGTGCCAGCCCCCCGGCACAGGCCACGGGGGGGTCCTACAATGAGCAGTTCTTC. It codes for CASPPAQATGGSYNEQFF.

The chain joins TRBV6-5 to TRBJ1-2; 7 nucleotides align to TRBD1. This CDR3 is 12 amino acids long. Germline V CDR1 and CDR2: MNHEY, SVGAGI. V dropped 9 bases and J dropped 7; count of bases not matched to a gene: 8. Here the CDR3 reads CASATGPLGYTF. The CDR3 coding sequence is TGTGCCAGTGCGACAGGGCCCCTTGGCTACACCTTC.

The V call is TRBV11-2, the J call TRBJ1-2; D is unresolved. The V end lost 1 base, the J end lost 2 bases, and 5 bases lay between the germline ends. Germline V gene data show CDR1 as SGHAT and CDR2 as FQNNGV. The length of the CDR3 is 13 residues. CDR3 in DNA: TGTGCCAGCAGCTTAGTAGGGAACTATGGCTACACCTTC. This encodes CASSLVGNYGYTF.

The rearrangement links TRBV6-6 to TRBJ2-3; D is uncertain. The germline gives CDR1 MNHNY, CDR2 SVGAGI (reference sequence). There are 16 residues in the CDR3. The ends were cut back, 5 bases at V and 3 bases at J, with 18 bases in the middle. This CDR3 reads CASSTQPGPGTDTQYF. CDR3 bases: TGTGCCAGCAGTACCCAGCCCGGCCCTGGAACAGATACGCAGTATTTT.

CDR3 DNA sequence: TGCGCCAGCAGCCCGACTAGCGGGGGTCTAGCCAAAAACATTCAGTACTTC. Its translation: CASSPTSGGLAKNIQYF. The chain joins TRBV4-1 to TRBJ2-4, with 12 bases that match TRBD2. Germline V gives CDR1 MGHRA, CDR2 YSYEKL. The CDR3 runs to 17 residues. J lost 0 bases, V lost 4 bases, and 4 bases had no gene match.

CDR3 region: CASSIRLAPYEQYF. DNA for the CDR3: TGTGCCAGTAGTATAAGGCTAGCACCCTACGAGCAGTACTTC. The chain links TRBV19 to TRBJ2-7, with D maybe TRBD2 (5 bases). The CDR3 totals 14 residues. The germline gives CDR1 LNHDA, CDR2 SQIVND (reference sequence). V shed 2 bases and J shed 2 bases, with 10 bases lying between them.

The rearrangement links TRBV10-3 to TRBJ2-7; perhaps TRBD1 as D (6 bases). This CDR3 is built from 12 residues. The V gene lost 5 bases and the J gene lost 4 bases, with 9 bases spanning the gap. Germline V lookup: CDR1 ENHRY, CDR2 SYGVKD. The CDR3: CAISRDRYEQYF. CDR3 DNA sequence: TGTGCCATCAGTCGAGACAGGTACGAGCAGTACTTC.

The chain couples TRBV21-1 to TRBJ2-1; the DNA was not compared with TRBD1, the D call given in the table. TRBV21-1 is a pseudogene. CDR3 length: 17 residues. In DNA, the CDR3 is TGTGCCAGCAGCAAAGTGGGGACAGGGGGTCATTGGAATGAGCAGTTCTTC. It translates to CASSKVGTGGHWNEQFF.

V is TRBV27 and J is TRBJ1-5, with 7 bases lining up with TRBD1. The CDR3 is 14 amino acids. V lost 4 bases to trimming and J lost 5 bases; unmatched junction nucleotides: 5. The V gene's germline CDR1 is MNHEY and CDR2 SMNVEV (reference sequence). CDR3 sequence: CASSSGQFDQPQHF. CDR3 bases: TGTGCCAGCAGTTCGGGACAGTTCGATCAGCCCCAGCATTTT.

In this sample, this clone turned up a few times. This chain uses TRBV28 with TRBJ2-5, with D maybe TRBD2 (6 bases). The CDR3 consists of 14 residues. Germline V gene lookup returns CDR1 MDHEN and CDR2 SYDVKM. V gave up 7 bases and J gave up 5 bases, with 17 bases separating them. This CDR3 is CASTGGPSGETQYF. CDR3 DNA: TGTGCCAGCACCGGAGGGCCGAGTGGGGAGACCCAGTACTTC.

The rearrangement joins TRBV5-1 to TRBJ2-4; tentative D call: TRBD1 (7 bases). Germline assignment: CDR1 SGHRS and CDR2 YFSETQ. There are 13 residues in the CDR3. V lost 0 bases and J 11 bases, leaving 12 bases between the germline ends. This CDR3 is CASSLGQGGLQYF. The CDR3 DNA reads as TGCGCCAGCAGCTTGGGACAGGGAGGCCTTCAGTACTTC. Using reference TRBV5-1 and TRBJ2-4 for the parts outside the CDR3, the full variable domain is KAGVTQTPRYLIKTRGQQVTLSCSPISGHRSVSWYQQTPGQGLQFLFEYFSETQRNKGNFPGRFSGRQFSNSRSEMNVSTLELGDSALYLCASSLGQGGLQYFGAGTRLSVL.

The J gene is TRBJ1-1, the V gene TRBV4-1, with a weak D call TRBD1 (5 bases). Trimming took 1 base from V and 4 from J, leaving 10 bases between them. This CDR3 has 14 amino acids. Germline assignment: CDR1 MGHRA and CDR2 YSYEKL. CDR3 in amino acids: CASSQGSRGTEAFF. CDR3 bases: TGCGCCAGCAGCCAAGGGAGTAGGGGCACTGAAGCTTTCTTT.

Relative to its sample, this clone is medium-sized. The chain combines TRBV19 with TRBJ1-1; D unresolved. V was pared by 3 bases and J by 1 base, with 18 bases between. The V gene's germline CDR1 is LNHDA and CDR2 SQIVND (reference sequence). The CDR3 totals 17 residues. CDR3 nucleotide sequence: TGTGCCAGTAGTATTGGCCTAGGTAAAGGCAGGAACACTGAAGCTTTCTTT. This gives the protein CASSIGLGKGRNTEAFF.

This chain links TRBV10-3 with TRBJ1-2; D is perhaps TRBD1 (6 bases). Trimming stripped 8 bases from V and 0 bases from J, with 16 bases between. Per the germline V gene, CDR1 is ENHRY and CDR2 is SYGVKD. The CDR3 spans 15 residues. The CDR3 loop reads CAIGGGPYSNYGYTF. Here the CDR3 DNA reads TGTGCCATCGGGGGGGGGCCCTATTCTAACTATGGCTACACCTTC.

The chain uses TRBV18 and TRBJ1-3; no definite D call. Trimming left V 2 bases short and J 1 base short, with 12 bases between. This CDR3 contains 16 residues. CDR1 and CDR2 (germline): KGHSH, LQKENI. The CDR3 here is CASSPYDKSSGNTIYF. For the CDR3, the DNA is TGTGCCAGCTCACCATATGACAAGTCGTCTGGAAACACCATATATTTT.

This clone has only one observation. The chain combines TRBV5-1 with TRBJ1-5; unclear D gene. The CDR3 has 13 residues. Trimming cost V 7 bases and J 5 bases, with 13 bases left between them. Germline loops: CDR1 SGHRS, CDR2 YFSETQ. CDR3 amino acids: CASAVQWDQPQHF. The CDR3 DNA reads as TGCGCCAGCGCCGTCCAATGGGATCAGCCCCAGCATTTT.

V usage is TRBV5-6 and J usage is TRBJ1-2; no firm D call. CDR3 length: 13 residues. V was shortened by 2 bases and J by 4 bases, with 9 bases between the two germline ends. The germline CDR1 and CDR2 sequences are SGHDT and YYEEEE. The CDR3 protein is CASSFRARYGYTF. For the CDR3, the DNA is TGTGCCAGCAGCTTCCGTGCACGCTATGGCTACACCTTC.

The CDR3 DNA reads TGCGCCAGCAGCTTGGGAGGACGGGGCTACACCTTC. Translated: CASSLGGRGYTF. This chain joins TRBV5-1 and TRBJ1-2; the D is unclear. CDR1 and CDR2 (germline): SGHRS, YFSETQ. Trimming took 0 bases from V and 8 from J, leaving 8 bases between them. The CDR3 consists of 12 residues.

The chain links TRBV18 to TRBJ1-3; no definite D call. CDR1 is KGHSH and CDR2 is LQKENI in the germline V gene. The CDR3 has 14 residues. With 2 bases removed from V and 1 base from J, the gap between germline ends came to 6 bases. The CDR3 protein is CASSPGASGNTIYF. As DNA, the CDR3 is TGTGCCAGCTCACCAGGCGCATCTGGAAACACCATATATTTT.

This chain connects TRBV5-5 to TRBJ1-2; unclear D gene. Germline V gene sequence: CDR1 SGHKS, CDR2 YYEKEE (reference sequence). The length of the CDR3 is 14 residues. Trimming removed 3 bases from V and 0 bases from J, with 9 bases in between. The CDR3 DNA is TGTGCCAGCAGCTACTCGGTAGCTAACTATGGCTACACCTTC. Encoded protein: CASSYSVANYGYTF.

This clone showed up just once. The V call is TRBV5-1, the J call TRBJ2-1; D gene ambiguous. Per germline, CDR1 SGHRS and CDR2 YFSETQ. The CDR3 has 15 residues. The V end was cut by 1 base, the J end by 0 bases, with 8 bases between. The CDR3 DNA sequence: TGCGCCAGCAGCTTGAAGCGCAACTCCTACAATGAGCAGTTCTTC. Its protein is CASSLKRNSYNEQFF.

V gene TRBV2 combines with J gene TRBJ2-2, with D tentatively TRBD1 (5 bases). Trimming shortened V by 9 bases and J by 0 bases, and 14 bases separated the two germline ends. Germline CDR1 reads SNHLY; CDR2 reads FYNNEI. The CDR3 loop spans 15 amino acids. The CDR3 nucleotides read TGTGCCAGAGGACGTAGACAGCCGAACACCGGGGAGCTGTTTTTT. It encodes CARGRRQPNTGELFF.

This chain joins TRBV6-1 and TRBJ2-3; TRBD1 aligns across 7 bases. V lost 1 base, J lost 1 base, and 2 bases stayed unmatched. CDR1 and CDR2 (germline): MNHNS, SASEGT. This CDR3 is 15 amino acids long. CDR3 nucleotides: TGTGCCAGCAGTGAAGGGGGGACAGGCACAGATACGCAGTATTTT. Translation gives CASSEGGTGTDTQYF.

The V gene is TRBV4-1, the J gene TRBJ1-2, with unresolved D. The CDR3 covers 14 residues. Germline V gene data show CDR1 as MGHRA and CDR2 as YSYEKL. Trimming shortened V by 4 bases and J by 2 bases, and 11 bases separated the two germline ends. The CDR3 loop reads CASSPAGQNYGYTF. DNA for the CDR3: TGCGCCAGCAGCCCGGCAGGCCAAAACTATGGCTACACCTTC.

The DNA of the CDR3 is TGTGCCAGCAGCATGAGTATTCACATGAACACTGAAGCTTTCTTT. The encoded protein is CASSMSIHMNTEAFF. V usage is TRBV7-9 and J usage is TRBJ1-1; D gene unclear. The CDR3 extends over 15 amino acids. CDR1 is SEHNR and CDR2 is FQNEAQ in the germline V gene (reference sequence). Between the trimmed V and J ends, which lost 5 bases and 0 bases, there was a span of 13 bases. The variable domain in full, with the rest retrieved from reference TRBV7-9 and TRBJ1-1, is DTGVSQNPRHKITKRGQNVTFRCDPISEHNRLYWYRQTLGQGPEFLTYFQNEAQLEKSRLLSDRFSAERPKGSFSTLEIQRTEQGDSAMYLCASSMSIHMNTEAFFGQGTRLTVV.

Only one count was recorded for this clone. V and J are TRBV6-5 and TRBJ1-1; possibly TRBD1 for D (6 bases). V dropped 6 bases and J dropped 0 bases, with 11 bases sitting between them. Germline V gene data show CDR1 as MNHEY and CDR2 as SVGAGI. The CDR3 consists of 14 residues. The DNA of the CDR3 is TGTGCCAGCAGCCGTGGACAGTTGAACACTGAAGCTTTCTTT. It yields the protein CASSRGQLNTEAFF.

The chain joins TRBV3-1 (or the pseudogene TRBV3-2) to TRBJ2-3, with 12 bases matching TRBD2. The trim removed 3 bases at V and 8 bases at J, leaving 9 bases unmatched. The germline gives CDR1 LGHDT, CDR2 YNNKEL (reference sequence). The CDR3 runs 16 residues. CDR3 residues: CASSQTSGGGIVTQYF. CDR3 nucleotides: TGTGCCAGCAGCCAGACTAGCGGGGGCGGGATCGTTACGCAGTATTTT.